This T cell receptor beta chain was profiled in a study of response to subunit inactivated influenza vaccine. Notes on the study in general: Authors suggested that a seasonal influenza vaccination recruits few new T cells each time.

The sample holds many counts of this clonotype. Its antigen is as yet unknown. TCRdb itself ran the RT-PCR reads through MiXCR, one entry per CDR3 protein. The table lists about 500,000 distinct CDR3 sequences, 15% to 20% of them singletons. J gave up 2 bases and V 7 bases, and 6 bases lay outside the gene matches. The CDR3 has 15 amino acids. Specimen: CD4+ T cells sorted from PBMCs, collected 23 months after vaccination. The genes are TRBV12-3 or TRBV12-4 and TRBJ2-2; 8 bases match TRBD2. The receptor's source is a man aged 50-75 years who received an inactivated influenza vaccine. As DNA, the CDR3 is TGTGCCAGCACTCCGGGACTAGTTAACACCGGGGAGCTGTTTTTT. This encodes CASTPGLVNTGELFF.